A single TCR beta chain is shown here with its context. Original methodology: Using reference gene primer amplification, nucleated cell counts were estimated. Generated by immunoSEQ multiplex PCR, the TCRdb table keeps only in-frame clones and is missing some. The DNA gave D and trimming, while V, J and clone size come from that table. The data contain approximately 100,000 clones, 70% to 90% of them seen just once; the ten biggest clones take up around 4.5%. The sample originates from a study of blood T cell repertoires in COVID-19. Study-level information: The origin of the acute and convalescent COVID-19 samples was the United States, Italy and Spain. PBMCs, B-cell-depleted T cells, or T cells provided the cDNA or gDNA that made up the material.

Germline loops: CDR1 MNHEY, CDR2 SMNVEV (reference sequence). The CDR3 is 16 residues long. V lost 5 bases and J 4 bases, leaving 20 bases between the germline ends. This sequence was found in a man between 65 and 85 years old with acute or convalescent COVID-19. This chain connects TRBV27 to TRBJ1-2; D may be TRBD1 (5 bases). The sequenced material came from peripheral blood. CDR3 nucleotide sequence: TGTGCCAGCAGTCCGTCCAGGGTTCCCACCTCCTATGGCTACACCTTC. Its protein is CASSPSRVPTSYGYTF.